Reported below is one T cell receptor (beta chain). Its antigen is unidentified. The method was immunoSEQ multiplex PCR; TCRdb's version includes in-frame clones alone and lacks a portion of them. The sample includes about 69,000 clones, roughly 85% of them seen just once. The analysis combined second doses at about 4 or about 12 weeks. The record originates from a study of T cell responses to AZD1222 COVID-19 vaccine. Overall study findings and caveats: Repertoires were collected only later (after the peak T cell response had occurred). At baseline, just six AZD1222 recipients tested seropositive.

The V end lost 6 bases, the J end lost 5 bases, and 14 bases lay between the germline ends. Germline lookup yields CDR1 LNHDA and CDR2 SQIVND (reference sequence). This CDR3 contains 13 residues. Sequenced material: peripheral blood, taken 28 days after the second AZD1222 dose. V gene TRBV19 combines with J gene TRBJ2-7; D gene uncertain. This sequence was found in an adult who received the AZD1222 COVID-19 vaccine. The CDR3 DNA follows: TGTGCCAGTAGCTCTACAGACCTCCACGAGCAGTACTTC. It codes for CASSSTDLHEQYF.